The 28 T cell receptor beta chains listed next were all sequenced from one sample in a study of T-cell memory formation after mild COVID-19. TCRdb passed the 5' RACE reads through MiXCR, listing each CDR3 protein once. The sample holds some 120,000 distinct CDR3 sequences; about 5.9% are singletons and the top ten take approximately 2.3%. The specimen sequenced was PBMCs or a T cell subset sorted from them (not recorded which). The receptors come from an adult woman who had mild COVID-19 (a few samples of this study predate the infection). Cell type and time point are not known.

This clonotype was seen at least ten times. The rearrangement joins TRBV6-5 to TRBJ1-1; a weak D match, TRBD1 (6 bases). Trimming pared 2 bases from V and 7 bases from J, leaving 8 bases between. The CDR3 runs 12 residues. Per germline, CDR1 MNHEY and CDR2 SVGAGI. CDR3 sequence: CASSYGGSEAFF. The DNA of the CDR3 is TGTGCCAGCAGTTACGGGGGCAGTGAAGCTTTCTTT.

This chain connects TRBV6-2 or TRBV6-3 to TRBJ1-2; 8 bases map to TRBD1. Germline CDR1 is MNHEY and CDR2 is SVGEGT. Losses at the gene ends were 5 bases for V and 7 bases for J; bases not matched to a gene: 12. CDR3 length equals 15 residues. CDR3 residues: CASSRPGTGWGGYTF. The CDR3 DNA follows: TGTGCCAGCAGTCGTCCCGGGACAGGTTGGGGTGGCTACACCTTC.

This clonotype was seen ten or more times. The gene calls are TRBV27 and TRBJ2-3, with D perhaps matching TRBD1 (5 bases). Deletions cut 8 bases from V and 4 bases from J, with 19 bases between. The CDR3 is 15 residues long. Germline loops: CDR1 MNHEY, CDR2 SMNVEV (reference sequence). The CDR3 is CASLSGVVGPDTQYF. CDR3 sequence (DNA): TGTGCCAGCCTCTCGGGCGTAGTGGGGCCAGATACGCAGTATTTT.

This clonotype was counted between two and nine times. V and J are TRBV7-2 and TRBJ2-6; D is uncertain. The CDR3 sequence is 16 residues long. CDR1 is SGHTA and CDR2 is FQGNSA in the germline V gene. Trimming cost V 2 bases and J 1 base, with 9 bases left between them. CDR3 sequence: CASSLLGGSGANVLTF. For the CDR3, the DNA is TGTGCCAGCAGCTTATTAGGCGGATCTGGGGCCAACGTCCTGACTTTC.

This clonotype was observed many times. The chain combines TRBV9 with TRBJ1-3; possibly TRBD1 for D (6 bases). With 3 bases removed from V and 4 bases from J, the gap between germline ends came to 17 bases. Looked up from germline, CDR1 is SGDLS and CDR2 is YYNGEE. The CDR3 length is 16 residues. The CDR3 nucleotides are TGTGCCAGCAGCGCGTCAACCGGGACACCCGGAAACACCATATATTTT. Translated: CASSASTGTPGNTIYF.

The CDR3 coding sequence is TGTGCCAGCAGCCAAGGACGTCCCTACGAGCAGTACTTC. It specifies CASSQGRPYEQYF. This chain joins TRBV14 and TRBJ2-7, with D unclear. The CDR3 covers 13 residues. Trimming took 1 base from V and 2 from J, leaving 6 bases between them. The germline V gene has CDR1 SGHDN and CDR2 FVKESK.

This clonotype was detected only a few times. V and J are TRBV4-3 and TRBJ2-3, with D uncertain. CDR1 and CDR2 (germline): LGHNA, YSLEER. The V and J ends lost 4 bases and 9 bases respectively, with 14 bases between them. CDR3 size: 13 residues. The CDR3 region is CASSPSRPGTQYF. Here the CDR3 DNA reads TGCGCCAGCAGCCCCTCCCGCCCAGGAACGCAGTATTTT.

This chain connects TRBV10-3 to TRBJ1-5; D perhaps matches TRBD1 (5 bases). V gave up 2 bases and J gave up 1 base, with 9 bases separating them. The CDR3 is made up of 15 amino acids. From germline, CDR1 is ENHRY and CDR2 SYGVKD. The chain's CDR3 is CAISEGTESNQPQHF. CDR3 in DNA: TGTGCCATCAGTGAGGGGACGGAGAGCAATCAGCCCCAGCATTTT.

This clonotype was seen a few times. The chain recombines TRBV12-3 or TRBV12-4 with TRBJ2-3; 8 nucleotides align to TRBD1. The junction had 3 bases not matched to a gene; V was cut back by 7 bases and J by 0 bases. The CDR3 runs to 14 residues. The CDR3 region is CASNRDRSTDTQYF. The CDR3, as DNA: TGTGCCAGCAACCGGGACAGGAGCACAGATACGCAGTATTTT.

This clonotype turned up a few times. The chain couples TRBV19 to TRBJ1-2, with 9 bases that match TRBD1. The trim removed 4 bases at V and 4 bases at J, leaving 4 bases unmatched. This CDR3 contains 14 residues. Germline V gene lookup returns CDR1 LNHDA and CDR2 SQIVND (reference sequence). The CDR3 DNA reads as TGTGCCAGTAGTACCGACAGGGGGGCCTATGGCTACACCTTC. This codes for CASSTDRGAYGYTF.

This clonotype was seen a few times. V is TRBV11-2 and J is TRBJ2-2; TRBD2 aligns across 14 bases. The CDR3 extends over 16 amino acids. The J segment lost 6 bases and the V segment lost 6 bases, leaving 6 bases of the junction unmatched. Germline CDR1 is SGHAT and CDR2 is FQNNGV. DNA for the CDR3: TGTGCCAGCAGTCGACTAGCGGGAGGGTTTTCCGGGGAGCTGTTTTTT. This gives the protein CASSRLAGGFSGELFF. Combining the CDR3 with reference TRBV11-2 and TRBJ2-2 gives the whole variable domain EAGVAQSPRYKIIEKRQSVAFWCNPISGHATLYWYQQILGQGPKLLIQFQNNGVVDDSQLPKDRFSAERLKGVDSTLKIQPAKLEDSAVYLCASSRLAGGFSGELFFGEGSRLTVL.

V and J are TRBV12-3 or TRBV12-4 and TRBJ1-3, with 12 bases lining up with TRBD1. The CDR3 contains 17 residues. With V trimmed by 1 base and J by 3 bases, 4 bases remained unmatched. The CDR3 nucleotides read TGTGCCAGCAGTTTAGGGGACAGGGGGCCGGTTGGAAACACCATATATTTT. Translating it yields CASSLGDRGPVGNTIYF.

At least ten counts were recorded for this clonotype. V usage is TRBV7-2 and J usage is TRBJ2-3; 8 nucleotides align to TRBD2. J lost 5 bases, V lost 6 bases, and 10 bases had no gene match. Germline assignment: CDR1 SGHTA and CDR2 FQGNSA. This CDR3 is built from 15 residues. The CDR3 spells CASSRRGLGGDTQYF. CDR3 DNA sequence: TGTGCCAGCAGTCGTAGGGGACTAGGTGGAGATACGCAGTATTTT. Full variable domain (outside the CDR3, taken from reference TRBV7-2 and TRBJ2-3): GAGVSQSPSNKVTEKGKDVELRCDPISGHTALYWYRQSLGQGLEFLIYFQGNSAPDKSGLPSDRFSAERTGGSVSTLTIQRTQQEDSAVYLCASSRRGLGGDTQYFGPGTRLTVL.

This clonotype was seen at least ten times. This chain links TRBV5-6 with TRBJ1-5; 7 bases are a match to TRBD1. Germline-derived CDR1 and CDR2 are SGHDT and YYEEEE. The CDR3 has 15 amino acids. V lost 4 bases to trimming and J lost 9 bases; unmatched junction nucleotides: 13. The DNA for the CDR3 is TGTGCCAGCAGCGCCGGACAGGTGGGTTATCGGCCCCAGCATTTT. This sequence encodes CASSAGQVGYRPQHF.

The chain has TRBV5-4 and TRBJ1-2, with 7 nucleotides matching TRBD1. Germline trimming cut 1 base from V and 6 bases from J; bases unmatched to any gene: 3. The CDR3 contains 13 residues. The germline gives CDR1 SGHNT, CDR2 YYREEE (reference sequence). DNA of the CDR3: TGTGCCAGCAGCTTGCCCGACAGGGATGGCTACACCTTC. Encoded protein: CASSLPDRDGYTF.

This clonotype was counted a few times. This sequence joins TRBV24-1 and TRBJ1-1, with D maybe TRBD1 (5 bases). The germline V gene encodes CDR1 KGHDR and CDR2 SFDVKD. The ends were cut back, 4 bases at V and 10 bases at J, with 18 bases in the middle. CDR3 length: 14 amino acids. The CDR3 region has the DNA TGTGCCACCAGTGAAACCCGGGACGGTGGGATAGCTTTCTTT. Residues: CATSETRDGGIAFF.

The table lists this clonotype with many counts. The chain joins TRBV20-1 to TRBJ2-1; 9 bases align to TRBD2. The CDR3 runs to 16 residues. Trimming cost V 0 bases and J 0 bases; bases outside gene matches: 3. CDR1 and CDR2 (germline): DFQATT, SNEGSKA (reference sequence). CDR3 residues: CSARDWRGGSYNEQFF. The CDR3 DNA reads as TGCAGTGCTAGAGATTGGCGGGGGGGCTCCTACAATGAGCAGTTCTTC.

This clonotype was counted at least ten times. V and J are TRBV27 and TRBJ2-7; D not resolved. Germline V gene data show CDR1 as MNHEY and CDR2 as SMNVEV (reference sequence). V was shortened by 4 bases and J by 2 bases, with 9 bases between the two germline ends. This CDR3 comprises 13 residues. In nucleotides, the CDR3 is TGTGCCAGCAGTTCTCCTGGGCCCTACGAGCAGTACTTC. Amino acids: CASSSPGPYEQYF.

This clonotype was recorded many times. Here the CDR3 reads CASSIAGVVYNEQFF. The CDR3 DNA sequence: TGTGCCAGCAGCATAGCGGGAGTCGTGTACAATGAGCAGTTCTTC. The chain has TRBV12-3 or TRBV12-4 and TRBJ2-1; 9 bases fit TRBD2. The CDR3 totals 15 residues. V trimming: 6 bases; J trimming: 4 bases; junction bases outside the gene matches: 7.

The chain combines TRBV5-1 with TRBJ2-1; D not resolved. There are 14 residues in the CDR3. V lost 0 bases and J 0 bases, leaving 4 bases between the germline ends. The germline gives CDR1 SGHRS, CDR2 YFSETQ. This chain's CDR3 is CASSLGNSYNEQFF. The CDR3 DNA reads TGCGCCAGCAGCTTGGGCAACTCCTACAATGAGCAGTTCTTC.

This clonotype was seen ten or more times. This sequence joins TRBV5-1 and TRBJ2-2; D gene uncertain. Trimming left V 0 bases short and J 0 bases short, with 9 bases between. This CDR3 is 16 amino acids long. Germline V gene sequence: CDR1 SGHRS, CDR2 YFSETQ. CDR3 loop: CASSLASSSNTGELFF. The CDR3 DNA is TGCGCCAGCAGCTTGGCCTCCAGTTCGAACACCGGGGAGCTGTTTTTT.

The chain uses TRBV4-2 and TRBJ2-5; no definite D call. The V end was cut by 1 base, the J end by 5 bases, with 11 bases between. Germline V lookup: CDR1 LGHNA, CDR2 YNFKEQ. The CDR3 is 14 residues long. Here the CDR3 DNA reads TGTGCCAGCAGCCAAGCGGCAGGCCGGGAGACCCAGTACTTC. Translation gives CASSQAAGRETQYF.

The CDR3 sequence is CASSQDRALRGWDGYTF. In DNA, the CDR3 is TGCGCCAGCAGCCAAGATCGGGCGCTGAGGGGGTGGGATGGCTACACCTTC. The genes are TRBV4-3 and TRBJ1-2, with D perhaps matching TRBD1 (6 bases). From germline, CDR1 is LGHNA and CDR2 YSLEER. V was trimmed by 0 bases and J by 6 bases, leaving 20 bases between them. The CDR3 covers 17 residues.

This clonotype has at least ten counts. V usage is TRBV20-1 and J usage is TRBJ2-1, with D perhaps assigned TRBD1 or TRBD2 (6 bases each). The CDR3 covers 15 residues. Germline V gives CDR1 DFQATT, CDR2 SNEGSKA (reference sequence). Deletions cut 2 bases from V and 8 bases from J, with 19 bases between. The CDR3 loop is CSARLLGKGEDEQFF. The CDR3 coding sequence is TGCAGTGCTAGACTCCTTGGTAAGGGGGAGGATGAGCAGTTCTTC.

This clonotype was counted at least ten times. The chain has TRBV4-2 and TRBJ2-7, with 8 bases fitting TRBD1. This CDR3 has 18 residues. Germline V CDR1 and CDR2: LGHNA, YNFKEQ. After removal of 0 bases from V and 3 bases from J, the junction contained 13 bases not matched to a gene. The CDR3 is CASSQDIYVGTGGYEQYF. CDR3 nucleotides: TGTGCCAGCAGCCAAGATATTTATGTGGGGACAGGTGGCTACGAGCAGTACTTC.

The J gene is TRBJ1-4, the V gene TRBV12-3 or TRBV12-4; D is perhaps TRBD1 (5 bases). The CDR3 is made up of 14 amino acids. Trimming cost V 3 bases and J 5 bases, with 10 bases left between them. For the CDR3, the DNA is TGTGCCAGCAGTTTTACAGGCATGAATGAAAAACTGTTTTTT. Translated: CASSFTGMNEKLFF.

At least ten counts were recorded for this clonotype. This CDR3 is CASSFSLADFEQFF. In DNA form, the CDR3 reads TGTGCCAGCAGCTTCAGCCTAGCGGATTTTGAGCAGTTCTTC. The chain employs TRBV5-6 and TRBJ2-1; 7 positions match TRBD2. This CDR3 comprises 14 residues. V shed 2 bases and J 9 bases; nucleotides not matched to a gene: 8. Per germline, CDR1 SGHDT and CDR2 YYEEEE.

This clonotype was observed many times. The chain has TRBV20-1 and TRBJ2-7; D may be TRBD2 (6 bases). The ends were cut back, 1 base at V and 0 bases at J, with 16 bases in the middle. Germline V lookup: CDR1 DFQATT, CDR2 SNEGSKA (reference sequence). CDR3 length: 16 amino acids. The CDR3 spells CSARGGVGEFSYEQYF. The CDR3 DNA sequence: TGCAGTGCTAGAGGGGGGGTAGGGGAATTCTCCTACGAGCAGTACTTC.